This T cell receptor (beta chain) was retrieved from a study of read filtering for tumor transcriptome and immune sequencing. Study background: Whole-transcriptome libraries were prepared after DNase treatment.

This clonotype has a count of ten or more. The CDR3 extends over 15 amino acids. Germline CDR1 SNHLY, CDR2 FYNNEI. Deletions cut 3 bases from V and 3 bases from J, with 12 bases between. Molecular barcoded adaptors covering alpha/delta and beta/gamma chains were used on 400 to 450 ng RNA. In TCRdb, the reads were re-called with MiXCR into one record per CDR3 protein. The data hold roughly 59,000 distinct CDR3 sequences, with roughly 18% observed a single time. The specimen was a population of CD138-negative cells sorted from bone marrow. This clonotype was obtained from a donor aged 40 or older with multiple myeloma. The genes are TRBV2 and TRBJ2-1; D tentatively reads TRBD1 or TRBD2 (6 bases each). CDR3 region: CASSDYGGRYNEQFF. The CDR3 nucleotides read TGTGCCAGCAGTGATTACGGGGGCCGCTACAATGAGCAGTTCTTC.